These T cell receptor beta chains were read from a single sample in a study of Tregs in tolerant kidney transplant recipients. Data came from immunoSEQ multiplex PCR; TCRdb stores just in-frame clones and leaves some out. The repertoire holds around 120,000 clones, with approximately 90% as singletons. Source material: CD4+ T cells from blood. Receptor source: a human donor in good health. Both conserved end residues are part of each CDR3. The order of the fields is V gene, J gene, D gene, CDR3 protein, CDR3 DNA. A D gene is named only where the DNA matches it firmly.

v_call: TRBV19; j_call: TRBJ1-1; d_call: .; cdr3_aa: CASSRDGRRTEAFF; cdr3_nt: TGTGCCAGTAGTAGGGACGGACGAAGGACTGAAGCTTTCTTT
v_call: TRBV11-3; j_call: TRBJ2-1; d_call: .; cdr3_aa: CASSLEGPLFPYNEQFF; cdr3_nt: TGTGCCAGCAGCTTGGAAGGCCCCCTTTTTCCTTACAATGAGCAGTTCTTC
v_call: TRBV5-1; j_call: TRBJ2-7; d_call: TRBD2; cdr3_aa: CASSFSSGGPAYEQYF; cdr3_nt: TGCGCCAGCAGCTTCTCTAGCGGGGGGCCGGCCTACGAGCAGTACTTC
v_call: TRBV10-1; j_call: TRBJ2-3; d_call: .; cdr3_aa: CASRADSTDTQYF; cdr3_nt: TGCGCCAGCAGAGCGGATAGCACAGATACGCAGTATTTT
v_call: TRBV18; j_call: TRBJ2-7; d_call: .; cdr3_aa: CASSSALVYEQYF; cdr3_nt: TGTGCCAGCTCATCAGCATTGGTCTACGAGCAGTACTTC
v_call: TRBV5-4; j_call: TRBJ2-3; d_call: .; cdr3_aa: CASSLESDTQYF; cdr3_nt: TGTGCCAGCAGCTTGGAGTCAGATACGCAGTATTTT
v_call: TRBV6-6; j_call: TRBJ1-5; d_call: .; cdr3_aa: CASSYSIMEGQPQHF; cdr3_nt: TGTGCCAGCAGTTACTCGATAATGGAGGGACAGCCCCAGCATTTT
v_call: TRBV19; j_call: TRBJ2-7; d_call: TRBD1; cdr3_aa: CASSTTGTGGYEQYF; cdr3_nt: TGTGCCAGTAGTACCACCGGGACAGGGGGGTACGAGCAGTACTTC
v_call: TRBV6-5; j_call: TRBJ1-1; d_call: TRBD1; cdr3_aa: CASSYSPTGVNTEAFF; cdr3_nt: TGTGCCAGCAGTTACTCCCCGACAGGGGTGAACACTGAAGCTTTCTTT
v_call: TRBV2; j_call: TRBJ2-7; d_call: .; cdr3_aa: CASSEKTTGKDF; cdr3_nt: TGTGCCAGCAGTGAGAAGACGACAGGAAAGGACTTC
v_call: TRBV14; j_call: TRBJ2-6; d_call: .; cdr3_aa: CASSQWKDSGANVLTF; cdr3_nt: TGTGCCAGCAGCCAATGGAAAGACTCTGGGGCCAACGTCCTGACTTTC
v_call: TRBV18; j_call: TRBJ1-3; d_call: .; cdr3_aa: CATTRLSLSGNTIYF; cdr3_nt: TGTGCCACTACACGTTTATCCCTCTCTGGAAACACCATATATTTT
v_call: TRBV11-1; j_call: TRBJ2-1; d_call: TRBD2; cdr3_aa: CASSHRGVSGRRSYNEQFF; cdr3_nt: TGTGCCAGCAGCCACCGGGGGGTTAGCGGGAGGAGGAGCTACAATGAGCAGTTCTTC
v_call: TRBV9; j_call: TRBJ2-5; d_call: .; cdr3_aa: CASSVGAQTETQYF; cdr3_nt: TGTGCCAGCAGCGTAGGAGCGCAGACGGAGACCCAGTACTTC
v_call: TRBV27; j_call: TRBJ1-5; d_call: .; cdr3_aa: CASSLTGGVQPQHF; cdr3_nt: TGTGCCAGCAGTTTAACCGGGGGCGTTCAGCCCCAGCATTTT
v_call: TRBV6-5; j_call: TRBJ1-2; d_call: .; cdr3_aa: CASAVGQGLYGYTF; cdr3_nt: TGTGCCAGCGCTGTTGGCCAGGGCCTCTATGGCTACACCTTC
v_call: TRBV6-1; j_call: TRBJ2-3; d_call: TRBD2; cdr3_aa: CASSEVAGGPDTQYF; cdr3_nt: TGTGCCAGCAGTGAAGTAGCGGGAGGGCCAGATACGCAGTATTTT
v_call: TRBV2; j_call: TRBJ1-2; d_call: .; cdr3_aa: CASRETGYGYGYTF; cdr3_nt: TGTGCCAGCAGGGAAACAGGGTACGGCTATGGCTACACCTTC
v_call: TRBV2; j_call: TRBJ1-4; d_call: .; cdr3_aa: CASRPGIPYEKLFF; cdr3_nt: TGTGCCTCCAGGCCGGGGATCCCTTATGAAAAACTGTTTTTT
v_call: TRBV7-2; j_call: TRBJ2-5; d_call: .; cdr3_aa: CASSATGRGETQYF; cdr3_nt: TGTGCCAGCAGCGCAACAGGGAGGGGAGAGACCCAGTACTTC
v_call: TRBV6-1; j_call: TRBJ2-7; d_call: TRBD2; cdr3_aa: CASSELAGGEEQYF; cdr3_nt: TGTGCCAGCAGTGAACTAGCGGGAGGGGAAGAGCAGTACTTC
v_call: TRBV5-1; j_call: TRBJ1-3; d_call: TRBD1; cdr3_aa: CASSLGPGQGLNTIYF; cdr3_nt: TGCGCCAGCAGCTTGGGCCCTGGACAGGGGCTTAACACCATATATTTT
v_call: TRBV7-6; j_call: TRBJ2-2; d_call: .; cdr3_aa: CASSPRRGVGGELFF; cdr3_nt: TGTGCCAGCAGCCCACGTCGCGGGGTTGGCGGGGAGCTGTTTTTT